Listed below are T cell receptor beta chains from one sample, sequenced in a study of metastatic and nonmetastatic thyroid tumors. TCRdb re-called the PCR reads through MiXCR. The sample consists of some 33,000 clones, approximately 7.4% of them appearing once. The source material was blood. All receptors derive from a female donor with papillary thyroid cancer or a benign thyroid nodule (not recorded which). Some clones in this sample may be carry-over from other donors' samples. The CDR3 runs from the conserved cysteine through the conserved F or W. The D gene is left open where the match is weak. Where a row states a size, it is once, few, many or the class of an expanded clone; other rows omit it.

V: TRBV20-1
J: TRBJ1-1
D: TRBD1
size: many
DNA: TGCAGTGCTAGAGATCCGACAGGGTTCGACACTGAAGCTTTCTTT
CDR3: CSARDPTGFDTEAFF

V: TRBV12-3/TRBV12-4
J: TRBJ2-5
D: -
size: many
DNA: TGTGCCAGCAGTAGTAAGGGTAAAGAGACCCAGTACTTC
CDR3: CASSSKGKETQYF

V: TRBV19
J: TRBJ1-5
D: -
size: many
DNA: TGTGCCAGTAGTACAAGGGGTGCAAATCAGCCCCAGCATTTT
CDR3: CASSTRGANQPQHF

V: TRBV20-1
J: TRBJ1-4
D: -
size: many
DNA: TGCAGTGCCCACAAGGGGTCCCTAGAAAAACTGTTTTTT
CDR3: CSAHKGSLEKLFF

V: TRBV11-2
J: TRBJ1-2
D: TRBD1
size: many
DNA: TGTGCCAGCAGCCGGCCTGAACGGACAGGCTTATATGGCTACACCTTC
CDR3: CASSRPERTGLYGYTF

V: TRBV11-2
J: TRBJ1-5
D: -
size: many
DNA: TGTGCCAGCAGCTTATTGCTTACATGTTCGGGCAGGGCGAGGCCCCAGCATTTT
CDR3: CASSLLLTCSGRARPQHF

V: TRBV7-8
J: TRBJ1-1
D: -
size: few
DNA: TGTGCCAGCAGCTTAGCGGGGGAGGTGAACACTGAAGCTTTCTTT
CDR3: CASSLAGEVNTEAFF

V: TRBV4-1
J: TRBJ1-1
D: -
size: many
DNA: TGCGCCAGCAGCCAGTCATTTTCAGGGGCTAGGGCTTTCTTT
CDR3: CASSQSFSGARAFF

V: TRBV20-1
J: TRBJ1-5
D: -
size: many
DNA: TGCAGTGCTAGCCGCGATAGCAATCAGCCCCAGCATTTT
CDR3: CSASRDSNQPQHF

V: TRBV12-5
J: TRBJ1-2
D: -
size: few
DNA: TGTGCTAGTGGTTTGCTACATTCGCGGGTCTATGGCTACACCTTC
CDR3: CASGLLHSRVYGYTF

V: TRBV12-3/TRBV12-4
J: TRBJ2-2
D: TRBD2
size: many
DNA: TGTGCCAGCAGGCTTGGTGGGACTAGCGGGGCTAGGGGGGAGCTGTTTTTT
CDR3: CASRLGGTSGARGELFF

V: TRBV27
J: TRBJ2-7
D: TRBD1
size: many
DNA: TGTGCCAGCAGTACCGGGTGGGACAGGGGTGGGAACGAGCAGTACTTC
CDR3: CASSTGWDRGGNEQYF

V: TRBV4-1
J: TRBJ1-3
D: -
size: -
DNA: TGCGCCAGCAGCCAAGATCGTGCAGGCAAGACAAGCTCTGGAAACACCATATATTTT
CDR3: CASSQDRAGKTSSGNTIYF

V: TRBV11-2
J: TRBJ2-6
D: -
size: once
DNA: TGTGCCAACAGCTTAGAGGAATCTGTCTCTGGGGCCAACGTCCTGACTTTC
CDR3: CANSLEESVSGANVLTF

V: TRBV3-1
J: TRBJ1-3
D: -
size: many
DNA: TGTGCCAGCAAATGGGGCAGGGGTTCCTCTGGAAACACCATATATTTT
CDR3: CASKWGRGSSGNTIYF

V: TRBV5-1
J: TRBJ1-6
D: -
size: many
DNA: TGCGCCAGCAGCTTGGCGGCTAATTCACCCCTCCACTTT
CDR3: CASSLAANSPLHF

V: TRBV30
J: TRBJ1-1
D: -
size: many
DNA: TGTGCCTGGGGCCTGGGATTTACTGAAGCTTTCTTT
CDR3: CAWGLGFTEAFF

V: TRBV7-6
J: TRBJ1-1
D: -
size: many
DNA: TGTGCCAGCAGCTCTGGACTGAACACTGAAGCTTTCTTT
CDR3: CASSSGLNTEAFF

V: TRBV5-1
J: TRBJ2-7
D: -
size: many
DNA: TGCGCCAGCAGCTTGGATGGGGGGACCGAGCAGTACTTC
CDR3: CASSLDGGTEQYF

V: TRBV9
J: TRBJ1-3
D: TRBD1
size: medium-sized
DNA: TGTGCCAGCAGCGCTGGGACAGGGGGTGGAAACACCATATATTTT
CDR3: CASSAGTGGGNTIYF

V: TRBV18
J: TRBJ2-1
D: -
size: many
DNA: TGTGCCAGCTCACCAAGTAGGCAGGTCCCCAATGAGCAGTTCTTC
CDR3: CASSPSRQVPNEQFF

V: TRBV2
J: TRBJ1-2
D: -
size: many
DNA: TGTGCCAGCAGTGAGGACAGAGAATATGGCTACACCTTC
CDR3: CASSEDREYGYTF

V: TRBV28
J: TRBJ1-4
D: -
size: many
DNA: TGTGCCAGCAGTCCGGGGGGGGGACGAAATGAAAAACTGTTTTTT
CDR3: CASSPGGGRNEKLFF

V: TRBV19
J: TRBJ2-5
D: -
size: many
DNA: TGTGCCAGTAGTATAGGTTACCAAGAGACCCAGTACTTC
CDR3: CASSIGYQETQYF

V: TRBV29-1
J: TRBJ1-1
D: -
size: many
DNA: TGCACTACCAACGGGGTAACTGAAGCTTTCTTT
CDR3: CTTNGVTEAFF

V: TRBV27
J: TRBJ1-5
D: -
size: many
DNA: TGTGCCAGCAGTTCTTGGCGGGGGAATCAGCCCCAGCATTTT
CDR3: CASSSWRGNQPQHF

V: TRBV12-3/TRBV12-4
J: TRBJ2-7
D: -
size: many
DNA: TGTGCCAGCAGTTTGAACAGGTCCCGGCAGTACTTC
CDR3: CASSLNRSRQYF

V: TRBV7-2
J: TRBJ1-6
D: -
size: many
DNA: TGTGCCAGCAGCTTAGGAGGGGGGAGGGATTCACCCCTCCACTTT
CDR3: CASSLGGGRDSPLHF

V: TRBV20-1
J: TRBJ1-2
D: TRBD1
size: -
DNA: TGCAGTGCTAGTGCCCAGATTTCGGCAGGGGGGGTTAGTAACTATTGCTACACCTTC
CDR3: CSASAQISAGGVSNYCYTF

V: TRBV11-2
J: TRBJ2-3
D: -
size: many
DNA: TGTGCCAGCAGCTCGGGACTTTCAGATACGCAGTATTTT
CDR3: CASSSGLSDTQYF

V: TRBV19
J: TRBJ1-5
D: -
size: many
DNA: TGTGCCAGTAGTCCCCGGGGCAGGGCCGATCAGCCCCAGCATTTT
CDR3: CASSPRGRADQPQHF